These 16 T cell receptor beta chains were all obtained from the same sample, sequenced in a study of blood T cells in healthy people across ages (dated by TCRdb to the mid-2010s). The library relied on 5' RACE. TCRdb names Illumina HiSeq 2500 as the instrument used. The second PCR ran for about 7 to 11 cycles and used a J-beta primer mix along with a sample-barcoded 5' primer. Using fastp at Q25 and MiXCR, TCRdb reprocessed the public reads and kept productive beta chains. All rows with the same CDR3 protein become a single entry with the most common DNA and genes. The sample table holds just under 900,000 distinct CDR3 sequences, of which under 30% were seen once. The ten largest make up roughly 17% of the sample. The sequenced sample was blood. These receptor sequences come from a woman of 80 years or more in good health.

Many counts were recorded for this clonotype. The rearrangement uses TRBV12-3 or TRBV12-4 and TRBJ2-3, with 7 bases identical to TRBD2. CDR3 length: 15 residues. The ends lost 7 bases at V and 1 base at J; junction bases unmatched: 8. DNA of the CDR3: TGTGCCAGCAACCAAGCGGGGACGGGCACAGATACGCAGTATTTT. Translated, it gives CASNQAGTGTDTQYF.

The sample holds a few counts of this clonotype. A single base separates this from a much larger clone, so it may be a read error. V usage is TRBV27 and J usage is TRBJ2-7; TRBD1 aligns across 8 bases. Germline V gene lookup returns CDR1 MNHEY and CDR2 SMNVEV (reference sequence). The CDR3 extends over 16 amino acids. Unmatched junction bases numbered 9, after V lost 3 bases and J lost 2 bases. CDR3 in DNA: TGTGCCAGCAGTTTCGGACAGGGCCACTTCCCCTACGAGCAGTACTTC. It yields the protein CASSFGQGHFPYEQYF.

To note about this clonotype: A read error may be the cause here, since a much bigger clone is one base away. The chain carries TRBV7-9 and TRBJ2-1; 9 bases match TRBD1. CDR1 and CDR2 from the germline V gene are SEHNR and FQNEAQ (reference sequence). This CDR3 is built from 15 residues. The CDR3 nucleotides read TGTGCCAGCAGAATAACAGGGGGCAGGGGGAATGAGCAGGTCTTC. Protein product: CASRITGGRGNEQVF.

Details on this clonotype: This may come from a read error, since a much larger clone is one base off. The rearrangement joins TRBV7-2 to TRBJ2-1; 8 bases align to TRBD1. The germline gives CDR1 SGHTA, CDR2 FQGNSA. The trim removed 9 bases at V and 6 bases at J, leaving 10 bases unmatched. The CDR3 is 14 residues long. DNA of the CDR3: TGTGCCAGTTTACAGGGGGAGGCCTTCAATGAGCAGTTCTTC. This gives the protein CASLQGEAFNEQFF.

The genes are TRBV6-5 and TRBJ2-7, with TRBD2 identical over 8 bases. J gave up 5 bases and V 4 bases, and 7 bases lay outside the gene matches. The CDR3 extends over 14 amino acids. Germline CDR1 and CDR2: MNHEY and SVGAGI. CDR3 residues: CASSSSGSGNEQYF. CDR3 in DNA: TGTGCCAGCAGTTCCAGCGGGAGCGGTAACGAGCAGTACTTC.

This clonotype was detected only a few times. This clone may be a read error of a much larger clone one base away. The CDR3 region is CASSHTQETQFF. The CDR3 DNA sequence: TGTGCCAGCAGCCACACGCAAGAGACCCAGTTCTTC. The rearrangement joins TRBV3-1 to TRBJ2-1, with D hard to call. Germline V CDR1 and CDR2: LGHDT, YNNKEL (reference sequence). The CDR3 extends over 12 amino acids. V was shortened by 3 bases and J by 13 bases, with 13 bases between the two germline ends.

In its sample, this clonotype was seen once. The junction and the germline gene differ at one end; a read error may be behind it. The chain combines TRBV12-3 or TRBV12-4 with TRBJ2-3, with a possible D match to TRBD2 (6 bases). The CDR3 extends over 14 amino acids. The CDR3 here is CASRFWGRTDTQYF. In DNA, the CDR3 is TGTGCTAGCAGGTTTTGGGGGAGGACAGATACGCAGTATTTT.

This clonotype has ten or more counts. V is TRBV10-3 and J is TRBJ2-6; unclear D gene. V shed 3 bases and J shed 0 bases, with 18 bases lying between them. This CDR3 has 19 residues. From germline, CDR1 is ENHRY and CDR2 SYGVKD. CDR3 amino acids: CAISEGIGPDRSGANVLTF. The CDR3 bases are TGTGCCATCAGTGAAGGGATAGGGCCGGATCGCTCTGGGGCCAACGTCCTGACTTTC.

This clonotype occurred many times. The V and J genes are TRBV27 and TRBJ2-1; D is unresolved. Trimming took off 6 bases at V and 3 bases at J, with 6 bases between the two ends. Germline-derived CDR1 and CDR2 are MNHEY and SMNVEV (reference sequence). This CDR3 is 12 amino acids long. CDR3 DNA: TGTGCCAGCAGGTTTCGCTACAATGAGCAGTTCTTC. This translates into CASRFRYNEQFF.

Ten or more counts support this clonotype. J is TRBJ2-1 and V is TRBV10-3; TRBD1 matches at 8 bases. Germline V CDR1 and CDR2: ENHRY, SYGVKD. J gave up 8 bases and V 2 bases, and 8 bases lay outside the gene matches. The CDR3 extends over 15 amino acids. The CDR3: CAISEKDRGRDEQFF. The CDR3 bases are TGTGCCATCAGTGAGAAAGACAGGGGAAGGGATGAGCAGTTCTTC.

About this clonotype itself: A single base separates this from a much larger clone, so it may be a read error. DNA for the CDR3: TGTGCCAGCACCACCGGACCGGGGCTGGCCAAAAACATTCAGTACTTC. The encoded protein is CASTTGPGLAKNIQYF. The gene calls are TRBV6-6 and TRBJ2-4; possibly TRBD1 or TRBD2 for D (5 bases each). The CDR3 has 16 amino acids. From germline, CDR1 is MNHNY and CDR2 SVGAGI (reference sequence). Between the trimmed V and J ends, which lost 7 bases and 1 base, there was a span of 17 bases.

The chain has TRBV10-2 and TRBJ2-3; 7 nucleotides align to TRBD2. Unmatched junction bases numbered 8, after V lost 6 bases and J lost 2 bases. From germline, CDR1 is WSHSY and CDR2 SAAADI. This CDR3 contains 15 residues. CDR3 amino acids: CASRGGDFLTDTQYF. The CDR3 coding sequence is TGCGCCAGCAGGGGGGGGGACTTCCTCACAGATACGCAGTATTTT.

The chain's CDR3 is CASRVGRDWGTEAFF. The CDR3 coding sequence is TGTGCCAGCAGGGTGGGCAGGGATTGGGGCACTGAAGCTTTCTTT. The J gene is TRBJ1-1, the V gene TRBV7-3; D might be TRBD1 (5 bases). Germline loops: CDR1 SGHTA, CDR2 FQGTGA. Trimming stripped 6 bases from V and 4 bases from J, with 18 bases between. CDR3 length: 15 amino acids. Combining the CDR3 with reference TRBV7-3 and TRBJ1-1 gives the whole variable domain GAGVSQTPSNKVTEKGKYVELRCDPISGHTALYWYRQSLGQGPEFLIYFQGTGAADDSGLPNDRFFAVRPEGSVSTLKIQRTERGDSAVYLCASRVGRDWGTEAFFGQGTRLTVV.

This clonotype came up many times. V is TRBV11-2 and J is TRBJ2-1; the D gene is possibly TRBD2 (5 bases). Germline CDR1 is SGHAT and CDR2 is FQNNGV. This CDR3 comprises 18 residues. V was shortened by 0 bases and J by 5 bases, with 20 bases between the two germline ends. CDR3 bases: TGTGCCAGCAGCTTAGAACTAGGACGTGCGCGACCCAACAATGAGCAGTTCTTC. Its translation: CASSLELGRARPNNEQFF.

J is TRBJ2-4 and V is TRBV11-2, with D tentatively TRBD2 (7 bases). CDR3 length: 17 amino acids. Deletions cut 4 bases from V and 1 base from J, with 17 bases between. Per germline, CDR1 SGHAT and CDR2 FQNNGV. CDR3 coding DNA: TGTGCCAGCAGCTCTCTTTCGGCGGGGGCCGCCAAAAACATTCAGTACTTC. Translation: CASSSLSAGAAKNIQYF.

The J gene is TRBJ2-1, the V gene TRBV5-4, with D uncertain. Trimming removed 0 bases at V and 13 bases at J, with 14 bases between. Germline CDR1 reads SGHNT; CDR2 reads YYREEE (reference sequence). CDR3 length: 13 residues. The CDR3 region is CASSLDHGETQFF. The CDR3 region has the DNA TGTGCCAGCAGCTTGGACCACGGAGAGACCCAGTTCTTC.